The present entry profiles one T cell receptor beta chain with its context. Time point described: patch test 2, 6 weeks after DPC sensitization. Treatment specified: therapeutic diphenylcyclopropenone sensitization with weekly scalp DPC. TCRdb re-analysed the RACE reads in MiXCR, keeping a single row per CDR3 protein. The sample has tens of thousands of distinct CDR3 sequences; about 9.4% are singletons. This sample is part of a study of human T cells and chemical hapten exposure. Across the study: Read at 6 days, the patch tests placed 0.01% DPC on the upper back.

Trimming took off 4 bases at V and 4 bases at J, with 11 bases between the two ends. Germline V gene sequence: CDR1 MNHEY, CDR2 SMNVEV (reference sequence). The CDR3 runs to 13 residues. The TCR sequence derives from a woman aged 30 to 39 with alopecia areata. Some clones in this sample may be carry-over from other donors' samples. The sample was whole blood, taken in connection with sensitization to the hapten diphenylcyclopropenone (DPC). J is TRBJ2-7 and V is TRBV27; D remains unclear. This chain's CDR3 is CASSSRPDYEQYF. For the CDR3, the DNA is TGTGCCAGCAGTTCTCGTCCCGATTACGAGCAGTACTTC.